This is a list of T cell receptor beta chains from one sample in a study of CD8 T cells in Susac syndrome. MiXCR was run by TCRdb on the immunoSEQ multiplex PCR reads, yielding one entry per CDR3 protein. The sample has 120,000 or so distinct CDR3 sequences, about 95% seen once; the top ten hold around 0.21%. Sequencing was done on a sample of CD8+ T cells from PBMCs. The source of these receptors is a human donor with Susac syndrome. Both conserved end residues are part of each CDR3. Fields, in order: V gene, clone size, CDR3 length, D gene, J gene, CDR3 DNA, CDR3 protein. A D gene is named only where the DNA matches it firmly. Clone sizes are given selectively: once, few, many, or a class where the clone is expanded.

>TRBV5-6|once|11|-|TRBJ1-1
TGTGCCAGCAGCTTCGGTCTAGAAGCTTTCTTT
CASSFGLEAFF
>TRBV6-5|once|15|-|TRBJ2-7
TGTGCCAGCAGTTACTCGATGACCAGGGGCTACGAGCAGTACTTC
CASSYSMTRGYEQYF
>TRBV30|-|12|-|TRBJ2-7
TGTGCCTGGAACCACCCTCCGGGGGAGCAGTACTTC
CAWNHPPGEQYF
>TRBV12-3/TRBV12-4|-|17|-|TRBJ1-5
TGTGCCAGCAGCCCGGGACGGAGGGAAGTTAGCAATCAGCCCCAGCATTTT
CASSPGRREVSNQPQHF
>TRBV27|-|12|-|TRBJ1-3
TGTGCCAGCCATCGACTTGGAAACACCATATATTTT
CASHRLGNTIYF
>TRBV13|-|12|-|TRBJ1-1
TGTGCCAGCAGCCTGCGTGGACCTGAAGCTTTCTTT
CASSLRGPEAFF
>TRBV7-8|-|13|-|TRBJ2-2
TGTGCCAGCAGCTTCGGACGCGGCAGGGAGCTGTTTTTT
CASSFGRGRELFF
>TRBV5-1|-|12|-|TRBJ1-1
TGCGCCAGCAGCTTGGAAGACACTGAAGCTTTCTTT
CASSLEDTEAFF
>TRBV9|-|14|-|TRBJ2-3
TGTGCCTCCTCCTACGACACTAGCACAGATACGCAGTATTTT
CASSYDTSTDTQYF
>TRBV28|-|10|-|TRBJ2-7
TGTGCCAGCAGCCGTAACGAGCAGTACTTC
CASSRNEQYF
>TRBV9|-|15|TRBD2|TRBJ2-7
TGTGCCAGCAGCGAGGAGAGCGGGGGGTTATACGAGCAGTACTTC
CASSEESGGLYEQYF
>TRBV7-9|-|17|-|TRBJ1-5
TGTGCCAGCAGCTTAGGGTTTCGGGCGGATAGCAATCAGCCCCAGCATTTT
CASSLGFRADSNQPQHF
>TRBV29-1|-|16|TRBD1|TRBJ2-3
TGCAGCGCCCTCACCGGACAGGGGGTTAGCACAGATACGCAGTATTTT
CSALTGQGVSTDTQYF
>TRBV4-3|-|15|-|TRBJ1-1
TGCGCCAGCAGCCAGGATCGGACGGCGAACACTGAAGCTTTCTTT
CASSQDRTANTEAFF
>TRBV29-1|-|14|TRBD1|TRBJ2-2
TGCAGCGTTGTCACAGGGGGAAACACCGGGGAGCTGTTTTTT
CSVVTGGNTGELFF
>TRBV5-6|-|12|-|TRBJ1-5
TGTGCCAGCAGCCAGTCCAATCAGCCCCAGCATTTT
CASSQSNQPQHF